Listed below are T cell receptor beta chains from one sample, sequenced in a study of shared clonotypes between healthy human individuals. Method: immunoSEQ multiplex PCR; TCRdb's copy keeps in-frame clones and lacks some. The sample contains over 2 million clones, around 93% of which appear only once. Sequenced input: naive CD4+ T cells from PBMCs. The receptors here all came from a man younger than 35 in good health. Some clones in this sample may be carry-over from other donors' samples. CDR3s include the opening cysteine and the closing phenylalanine or tryptophan. The D gene is left open where the match is weak. Clone size is not always given. Where it is, it says once, few, many or a class for expanded clones.

V	D	J	size	DNA	CDR3
TRBV2	.	TRBJ2-1	.	TGTGCCAGCAGTGAAGTTGACATCTCCCCCCACAATGAGCAGTTCTTC	CASSEVDISPHNEQFF
TRBV2	.	TRBJ1-1	.	TGTGCCAGCCGGGACTTCTTGAACACTGAAGCTTTCTTT	CASRDFLNTEAFF
TRBV5-1	.	TRBJ2-3	.	TGCGCCAGCAGCTGGGGCGGCACAGATACGCAGTATTTT	CASSWGGTDTQYF
TRBV29-1	.	TRBJ2-7	.	TGCAGCTCCCCGGAGGGGAGCTCCTACGAGCAGTACTTC	CSSPEGSSYEQYF
TRBV11-2	TRBD2	TRBJ2-7	.	TGTGCCAGCAGCTTCCGGCGGGCTAGCGGGAGAACGGTTTACGAGCAGTACTTC	CASSFRRASGRTVYEQYF
TRBV5-1	.	TRBJ2-7	.	TGCGCCAGCAGCTTGGGATTGGGCGAGCAGTACTTC	CASSLGLGEQYF
TRBV28	.	TRBJ1-2	.	TGTGCCAGCAGTCCCTACCCCACAGGACTATACACCTTC	CASSPYPTGLYTF
TRBV18	TRBD2	TRBJ2-1	.	TGTGCCAGCTCACCCCTCCTATCCCTAGCGGGCTCCCTGATGGATGAGCAGTTCTTC	CASSPLLSLAGSLMDEQFF
TRBV18	.	TRBJ2-7	.	TGTGCCAGCTCACCCATCCTAGCGTCAGGGGGGGCCTACGAGCAGTACTTC	CASSPILASGGAYEQYF
TRBV28	.	TRBJ1-2	.	TGTGCCAGCAGGACCTCCTATGGCTACACCTTC	CASRTSYGYTF
TRBV9	TRBD2	TRBJ2-3	.	TGTGCCAGCAGCGTAGCTGGGCTAGCGGGAGGCGCAGATACGCAGTATTTT	CASSVAGLAGGADTQYF
TRBV18	.	TRBJ1-1	few	TGTGCCAGCTCACCCAGAGGGGATGAAGCTTTCTTT	CASSPRGDEAFF
TRBV19	.	TRBJ1-5	.	TGTGCCAGTAGTACGAAGACAGGTAGGGGGAATCAGCCCCAGCATTTT	CASSTKTGRGNQPQHF
TRBV9	.	TRBJ1-2	.	TGTGCCAGCAGCGTAGCTTTGAGCAGGGTAGGCGGCTACACCTTC	CASSVALSRVGGYTF
TRBV19	TRBD1	TRBJ1-5	.	TGTGCCAGTAGTATTTTGGACAGGGGTTTTGGCAATCAGCCCCAGCATTTT	CASSILDRGFGNQPQHF
TRBV2	.	TRBJ2-3	.	TGTGCCAGCACCCCCAGGGGCACAGATACGCAGTATTTT	CASTPRGTDTQYF
TRBV6-5	.	TRBJ1-2	.	TGTGCCAGCAGGGAAAACCCTAAATATGGCTACACCTTC	CASRENPKYGYTF
TRBV6-1	.	TRBJ1-2	.	TGTGCCAGCAGTTTCAGAGGGACGGTCTATGGCTACACCTTC	CASSFRGTVYGYTF
TRBV5-1	.	TRBJ2-3	.	TGCGCCAGCAGCCCCCCCTTCACAGATACGCAGTATTTT	CASSPPFTDTQYF
TRBV5-1	TRBD2	TRBJ2-7	.	TGCGCCAGCAGAGAGTTGACTAGCCGAGGCGCTTACGAGCAGTACTTC	CASRELTSRGAYEQYF
TRBV5-1	TRBD2	TRBJ2-2	.	TGCGCCAGCAGCCGGACTAGCGGGCGTGAATCGAACACCGGGGAGCTGTTTTTT	CASSRTSGRESNTGELFF
TRBV2	TRBD1	TRBJ1-1	.	TGTGCCAGCAACGGACAGGTTGGCACTGAAGCTTTCTTT	CASNGQVGTEAFF
TRBV5-1	TRBD1	TRBJ2-2	once	TGCGCCAGCAGCCCTACCGGACAGGGTTTAACCGGGGAGCTGTTTTTT	CASSPTGQGLTGELFF
TRBV11-2	TRBD2	TRBJ2-7	once	TGTGCCAGCAGCTCCATAACTAGCGGGAAGTACGAGCAGTACTTC	CASSSITSGKYEQYF
TRBV30	TRBD1	TRBJ1-1	.	TGTGCCTGGGGGACAGGCGGTCACACTGAAGCTTTCTTT	CAWGTGGHTEAFF
TRBV4-3	.	TRBJ2-3	.	TGCGCCAGCAGCCAAGTGCTACGGGCCACAGATACGCAGTATTTT	CASSQVLRATDTQYF
TRBV5-6	TRBD2	TRBJ2-7	.	TGTGCCAGCAGCCCTGGACTAGCGGGAGGCGAGCAGTACTTC	CASSPGLAGGEQYF
TRBV11-2	.	TRBJ2-4	.	TGTGCCAGCAGCCCTGTCCCCCGGGAGAGGGGGTCGTCCAAAAACATTCAGTACTTC	CASSPVPRERGSSKNIQYF
TRBV6-4	.	TRBJ2-2	.	TGTGCCAGCAGTGACTCAGCGACCGGGGAGCTGTTTTTT	CASSDSATGELFF
TRBV27	TRBD2	TRBJ2-5	.	TGTGCCAGCAGTGCCGGACTAGCAGAGACGGAGACCCAGTACTTC	CASSAGLAETETQYF
TRBV28	.	TRBJ1-5	.	TGTGCCAGCAGTGCCCCGCGGGGGGATCAGCCCCAGCATTTT	CASSAPRGDQPQHF
TRBV28	TRBD1	TRBJ2-2	.	TGTGCCACCCAACATCCGGGACAGGCGCTTGGCGGGGAGCTGTTTTTT	CATQHPGQALGGELFF
TRBV6-4	.	TRBJ2-1	.	TGTGCCAGCAGTGACTCTTGGGGGAGCTCCTACAATGAGCAGTTCTTC	CASSDSWGSSYNEQFF
TRBV28	TRBD1	TRBJ1-4	.	TGTGCCAGCAGTTTATTTAGGGGGACAGGGAATGAAAAACTGTTTTTT	CASSLFRGTGNEKLFF
TRBV7-2	.	TRBJ2-2	.	TGTGCCAGCACCCCGAAGATTGGACGATCGGACGGGGAGCTGTTTTTT	CASTPKIGRSDGELFF
TRBV28	.	TRBJ1-1	.	TGTGCCAGCAGGAAAACAGGGTTGAACACTGAAGCTTTCTTT	CASRKTGLNTEAFF
TRBV7-8	.	TRBJ1-2	.	TGTGCCAGCAGCTTACGGCGGGGGGCCAACTATGGCTACACCTTC	CASSLRRGANYGYTF
TRBV11-2	.	TRBJ2-5	.	TGTGCCAGCAGCAGGCAGATACAAGAGACCCAGTACTTC	CASSRQIQETQYF
TRBV27	.	TRBJ2-2	.	TGTGCCAGCAAATTGTCTGACACCGGGGAGCTGTTTTTT	CASKLSDTGELFF
TRBV29-1	TRBD2	TRBJ2-5	.	TGCAGCGTTGGACTAGCGGGAGTTAGGGGACGAGAGACCCAGTACTTC	CSVGLAGVRGRETQYF
TRBV5-1	.	TRBJ1-2	.	TGCGCCAGCAGCCTAGACAGGCCTTCTAACTATGGCTACACCTTC	CASSLDRPSNYGYTF
TRBV6-1	.	TRBJ1-5	few	TGTGCCAGCACCCCCGGAGTCGTCCAGCCCCAGCATTTT	CASTPGVVQPQHF
TRBV6-1	.	TRBJ1-1	.	TGTGCCAGCATGATAGGGCAGGGAAGGAACACTGAAGCTTTCTTT	CASMIGQGRNTEAFF
TRBV7-9	.	TRBJ2-1	.	TGTGCCAGCAGCTCAGTGCGGGGGCCCACCAATGAGCAGTTCTTC	CASSSVRGPTNEQFF
TRBV2	.	TRBJ2-1	.	TGTGCCACCGGGACAACCCCAAGGGATGAGCAGTTCTTC	CATGTTPRDEQFF
TRBV2	.	TRBJ2-2	.	TGTGCCAGCAGTCTCATGGGCGGGCGGAACACCGGGGAGCTGTTTTTT	CASSLMGGRNTGELFF
TRBV4-1	.	TRBJ1-2	once	TGCGCCAGCAGCCAAACCGGGACGGCGGAAGGGAGATACACCTTC	CASSQTGTAEGRYTF
TRBV27	TRBD1	TRBJ1-5	.	TGTGCCAGCCGGGACAGGGATCAGCCCCAGCATTTT	CASRDRDQPQHF
TRBV6-1	TRBD1	TRBJ1-5	.	TGTGCCAGCAGCCCCACCGGGACAGGTGACCAGCCCCAGCATTTT	CASSPTGTGDQPQHF